This T cell receptor beta chain stems from a study of T cell changes during pregnancy in multiple sclerosis. The CDR3 covers 15 residues. From germline, CDR1 is MNHNS and CDR2 SASEGT. V lost 0 bases to trimming and J lost 2 bases, with 11 bases between them. Sequenced by immunoSEQ multiplex PCR; TCRdb stores in-frame clones only, minus some. Here the sample spans about 73,000 clones, roughly nine tenths being singletons. V is TRBV6-1 and J is TRBJ2-7; TRBD1 is a possible D gene (5 bases). The input for sequencing was peripheral blood, taken in the second trimester of pregnancy. The receptor's source is a female donor in good health, enrolled as a control in a pregnancy study. The CDR3 coding sequence is TGTGCCAGCAGTGAAGCGCGGCAGGGCCCCTACGAGCAGTACTTC. This encodes CASSEARQGPYEQYF.